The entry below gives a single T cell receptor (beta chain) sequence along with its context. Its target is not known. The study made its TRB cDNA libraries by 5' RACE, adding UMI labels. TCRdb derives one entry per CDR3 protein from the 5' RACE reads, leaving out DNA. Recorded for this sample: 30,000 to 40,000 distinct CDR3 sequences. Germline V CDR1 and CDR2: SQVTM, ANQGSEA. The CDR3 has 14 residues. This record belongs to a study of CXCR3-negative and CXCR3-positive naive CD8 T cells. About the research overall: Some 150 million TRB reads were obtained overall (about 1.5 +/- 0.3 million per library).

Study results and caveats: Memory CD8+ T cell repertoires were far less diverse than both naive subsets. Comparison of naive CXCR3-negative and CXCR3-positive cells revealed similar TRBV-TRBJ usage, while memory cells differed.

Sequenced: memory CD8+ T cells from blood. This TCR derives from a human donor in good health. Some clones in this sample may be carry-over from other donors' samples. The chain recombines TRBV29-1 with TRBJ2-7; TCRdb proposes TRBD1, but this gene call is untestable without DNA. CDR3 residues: CSVATGTASYEQYF.